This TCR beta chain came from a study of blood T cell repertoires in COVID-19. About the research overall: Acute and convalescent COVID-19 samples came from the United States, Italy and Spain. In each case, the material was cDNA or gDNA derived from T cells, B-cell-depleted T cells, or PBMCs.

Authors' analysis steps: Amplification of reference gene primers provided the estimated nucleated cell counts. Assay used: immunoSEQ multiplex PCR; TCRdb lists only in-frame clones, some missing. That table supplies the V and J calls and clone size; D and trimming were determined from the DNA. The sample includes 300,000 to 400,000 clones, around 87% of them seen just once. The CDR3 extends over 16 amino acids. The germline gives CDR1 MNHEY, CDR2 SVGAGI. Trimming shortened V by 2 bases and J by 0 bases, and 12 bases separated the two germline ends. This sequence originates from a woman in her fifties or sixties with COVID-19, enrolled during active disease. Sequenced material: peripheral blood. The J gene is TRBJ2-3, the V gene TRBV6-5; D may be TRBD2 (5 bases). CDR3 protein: CASSYGRFPSTDTQYF. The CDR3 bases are TGTGCCAGCAGTTACGGGAGATTCCCTAGCACAGATACGCAGTATTTT.